The 24 T cell receptor beta chains below were found in one sample sequenced in a study of T cell responses to AZD1222 COVID-19 vaccine. Assay: immunoSEQ multiplex PCR; the TCRdb copy retains only in-frame clones and omits some. Of fewer than 75,000 clones listed, under 95% were seen once; the top ten hold roughly 6.7%. The source material was peripheral blood, sampled 28 days after the second dose of the MenACWY control vaccine. The receptor set was obtained from an adult who received the MenACWY meningococcal vaccine as a control.

The chain has TRBV3-1 (or the pseudogene TRBV3-2) and TRBJ1-2, with D possibly being TRBD1 (6 bases). This CDR3 is 14 amino acids long. V gave up 4 bases and J gave up 7 bases, with 16 bases separating them. From germline, CDR1 is LGHDT and CDR2 YNNKEL (reference sequence). CDR3: CASSRTSDSSGYTF. The CDR3 nucleotides read TGTGCCAGCAGCCGAACCTCGGACAGCTCTGGCTACACCTTC.

The chain joins TRBV7-2 to TRBJ2-5; D gene ambiguous. CDR3 length: 12 amino acids. Germline V gene sequence: CDR1 SGHTA, CDR2 FQGNSA. V lost 0 bases and J lost 5, with 4 bases in between. The CDR3 nucleotides read TGTGCCAGCAGCTTAGCGCGGGAGACCCAGTACTTC. This encodes CASSLARETQYF.

This clone came up once. The chain recombines TRBV11-2 with TRBJ2-1; a weak D match, TRBD1 (6 bases). Germline loops: CDR1 SGHAT, CDR2 FQNNGV. This CDR3 has 14 residues. V was cut by 3 bases and J by 3 bases, with 9 bases left in between. The CDR3 DNA reads as TGTGCCAGCAGCTTGAAGGGGGACTACAATGAGCAGTTCTTC. Translation gives CASSLKGDYNEQFF.

This sequence joins TRBV6-1 and TRBJ1-5, with D perhaps TRBD1 (6 bases). The CDR3 is 15 residues long. The germline V gene encodes CDR1 MNHNS and CDR2 SASEGT. The V end lost 0 bases, the J end lost 4 bases, and 10 bases lay between the germline ends. CDR3 sequence reads: CASSEASRGNQPQHF. CDR3 nucleotide sequence: TGTGCCAGCAGTGAAGCCTCCAGGGGAAATCAGCCCCAGCATTTT.

The chain carries TRBV2 and TRBJ2-1, with 11 nucleotides matching TRBD2. The germline CDR1 and CDR2 sequences are SNHLY and FYNNEI. This CDR3 has 13 amino acids. V shed 8 bases and J 6 bases; nucleotides not matched to a gene: 3. The CDR3 is CASGLAGLNEQFF. As DNA, the CDR3 is TGTGCCAGCGGACTAGCGGGCCTCAATGAGCAGTTCTTC. Filled out from reference TRBV2 and TRBJ2-1, the complete variable domain reads EPEVTQTPSHQVTQMGQEVILRCVPISNHLYFYWYRQILGQKVEFLVSFYNNEISEKSEIFDDQFSVERPDGSNFTLKIRSTKLEDSAMYFCASGLAGLNEQFFGPGTRLTVL.

The chain is built from TRBV6-5 and TRBJ2-7, with TRBD2 matching over 10 bases. Germline trimming cut 5 bases from V and 4 bases from J; bases unmatched to any gene: 5. The CDR3 has 14 amino acids. CDR1 and CDR2 from the germline V gene are MNHEY and SVGAGI. The chain's CDR3 is CASSRSGRDYEQYF. DNA for the CDR3: TGTGCCAGCAGTCGAAGCGGGAGGGATTACGAGCAGTACTTC.

This chain connects TRBV6-5 to TRBJ1-5; TRBD1 agrees at 8 bases. The CDR3 covers 15 residues. Germline V gene sequence: CDR1 MNHEY, CDR2 SVGAGI. With 6 bases clipped from V and 5 bases from J, the junction kept 9 bases outside the gene matches. CDR3 coding DNA: TGTGCCAGCAGGAAGGACAGGGCTAACTATCAGCCCCAGCATTTT. Encoded protein: CASRKDRANYQPQHF.

The V call is TRBV30, the J call TRBJ2-7; 16 bases agree with TRBD2. Germline CDR1 is GTSNPN and CDR2 is SVGIG (reference sequence). With 2 bases clipped from V and 5 bases from J, the junction kept 3 bases outside the gene matches. The CDR3 extends over 15 amino acids. CDR3 nucleotide sequence: TGTGCCTGGAGTTCGGGACTAGCGGGAGGGGACGAGCAGTACTTC. Translated, it gives CAWSSGLAGGDEQYF.

This clone has a handful of counts. This chain uses TRBV7-9 with TRBJ2-1, with D unresolved. V lost 5 bases and J lost 14, with 13 bases in between. The CDR3 is made up of 11 amino acids. Germline loops: CDR1 SEHNR, CDR2 FQNEAQ (reference sequence). In nucleotides, the CDR3 is TGTGCCAGCAGCCATACGGCTCCCGAGTTCTTC. The encoded protein is CASSHTAPEFF.

The V and J genes are TRBV19 and TRBJ2-1; D unresolved. Germline CDR1 LNHDA, CDR2 SQIVND (reference sequence). Trimming cost V 5 bases and J 0 bases, with 14 bases left between them. The CDR3 is 16 residues long. The chain's CDR3 is CASSYMIHGSYNEQFF. CDR3 nucleotide sequence: TGTGCCAGTAGTTACATGATTCACGGCTCCTACAATGAGCAGTTCTTC.

This chain connects TRBV12-5 to TRBJ1-2; D is uncertain. This CDR3 is built from 13 residues. V lost 1 base to trimming and J lost 8 bases, with 11 bases between them. In germline, CDR1 is LGHNT, CDR2 FRNRAP. The CDR3 region has the DNA TGTGCTAGTGGTTTGGGACCGGGAAGGGGCTACACCTTC. Translating it yields CASGLGPGRGYTF.

V is TRBV11-3 and J is TRBJ1-3; unclear D gene. CDR1 and CDR2 from the germline V gene are SGHNT and YENEEA. Trimming shortened V by 8 bases and J by 3 bases, and 2 bases separated the two germline ends. The length of the CDR3 is 10 residues. CDR3 amino acids: CASRGNTIYF. As DNA, the CDR3 is TGTGCCAGCCGTGGAAACACCATATATTTT.

This chain connects TRBV6-5 to TRBJ2-3; 8 nucleotides match TRBD1. CDR1 and CDR2 (germline): MNHEY, SVGAGI. The CDR3 extends over 16 amino acids. The trim removed 2 bases at V and 3 bases at J, leaving 7 bases unmatched. The CDR3 spells CASSYQGAIGTDTQYF. As DNA, the CDR3 is TGTGCCAGCAGTTACCAGGGGGCGATAGGGACAGATACGCAGTATTTT.

DNA for the CDR3: TGCGCCAGCAGCTTGTCCCCGAGTGGAGAGCAGTACTTC. Protein product: CASSLSPSGEQYF. This chain connects TRBV5-1 to TRBJ2-7; D gene ambiguous. Germline CDR1 is SGHRS and CDR2 is YFSETQ. This CDR3 spans 13 amino acids. Deletions cut 1 base from V and 7 bases from J, with 12 bases between. Using reference TRBV5-1 and TRBJ2-7 for the parts outside the CDR3, the full variable domain is KAGVTQTPRYLIKTRGQQVTLSCSPISGHRSVSWYQQTPGQGLQFLFEYFSETQRNKGNFPGRFSGRQFSNSRSEMNVSTLELGDSALYLCASSLSPSGEQYFGPGTRLTVT.

The rearrangement joins TRBV6-2 or TRBV6-3 to TRBJ1-6; possibly TRBD1 for D (5 bases). V was pared by 6 bases and J by 3 bases, with 18 bases between. The germline V gene has CDR1 MNHEY and CDR2 SVGEGT. The CDR3 loop spans 17 amino acids. CDR3: CASSPQAVGDYNSPLHF. The CDR3 nucleotides are TGTGCCAGCAGCCCTCAGGCTGTGGGGGACTATAATTCACCCCTCCACTTT.

The genes are TRBV28 and TRBJ1-1; D remains ambiguous. Germline V gene data show CDR1 as MDHEN and CDR2 as SYDVKM. V shed 3 bases and J shed 0 bases, with 8 bases lying between them. The CDR3 length is 14 residues. CDR3 DNA: TGTGCCAGCAGTTTCCGGGGTTTGAACACTGAAGCTTTCTTT. It codes for CASSFRGLNTEAFF.

This clone was picked up one time. This chain uses TRBV28 with TRBJ2-7; D might be TRBD2 (6 bases). In germline, CDR1 is MDHEN, CDR2 SYDVKM. The CDR3 is 13 amino acids. V dropped 5 bases and J dropped 1 base, with 9 bases sitting between them. CDR3 DNA sequence: TGTGCCAGCAGTGGGACTCCGTCCTACGAGCAGTACTTC. Residues: CASSGTPSYEQYF.

The CDR3 coding sequence is TGTGCCAGCTCCGGCGGGATTAGCGATGAGCAGTTCTTC. Residues: CASSGGISDEQFF. The chain is built from TRBV6-5 and TRBJ2-1; tentative D call: TRBD2 (6 bases). Germline CDR1 is MNHEY and CDR2 is SVGAGI. The CDR3 covers 13 residues. V gave up 8 bases and J gave up 8 bases, with 16 bases separating them.

This clone has more than one count but fewer than ten. J is TRBJ2-5 and V is TRBV11-2; D not certain. Deletions cut 0 bases from V and 2 bases from J, with 10 bases between. The germline V gene has CDR1 SGHAT and CDR2 FQNNGV. The CDR3 length is 15 residues. CDR3 residues: CASSLDPSTQETQYF. CDR3 nucleotide sequence: TGTGCCAGCAGCTTAGATCCTAGTACACAAGAGACCCAGTACTTC.

This chain uses TRBV11-2 with TRBJ2-3, with TRBD2 identical over 10 bases. Germline V gene sequence: CDR1 SGHAT, CDR2 FQNNGV. The length of the CDR3 is 17 residues. The trim removed 4 bases at V and 0 bases at J, leaving 7 bases unmatched. CDR3 DNA: TGTGCCAGCAGCTCCCGGATACTAGCGGGGAGCACAGATACGCAGTATTTT. Translated, it gives CASSSRILAGSTDTQYF.

J is TRBJ2-5 and V is TRBV29-1; TRBD2 is a possible D gene (5 bases). The CDR3 runs 13 residues. Germline-derived CDR1 and CDR2 are SQVTM and ANQGSEA. The V and J ends lost 4 bases and 4 bases respectively, with 13 bases between them. The CDR3 reads CSVVWRPGETQYF. CDR3 nucleotide sequence: TGCAGCGTTGTGTGGAGGCCGGGAGAGACCCAGTACTTC. Based on the CDR3 plus reference TRBV29-1 and TRBJ2-5, the full variable domain is SAVISQKPSRDICQRGTSLTIQCQVDSQVTMMFWYRQQPGQSLTLIATANQGSEATYESGFVIDKFPISRPNLTFSTLTVSNMSPEDSSIYLCSVVWRPGETQYFGPGTRLLVL.

The V and J genes are TRBV14 and TRBJ2-5; D is unclear. Germline assignment: CDR1 SGHDN and CDR2 FVKESK. CDR3 length: 13 amino acids. V dropped 8 bases and J dropped 3 bases, with 13 bases sitting between them. CDR3 loop: CASRPLEKETQYF. The CDR3 nucleotides read TGTGCCAGCCGACCCCTCGAAAAAGAGACCCAGTACTTC. Full variable domain (rest looked up from reference TRBV14 and TRBJ2-5): EAGVTQFPSHSVIEKGQTVTLRCDPISGHDNLYWYRRVMGKEIKFLLHFVKESKQDESGMPNNRFLAERTGGTYSTLKVQPAELEDSGVYFCASRPLEKETQYFGPGTRLLVL.

The chain has TRBV27 and TRBJ2-7; 8 bases map to TRBD2. The CDR3 loop spans 17 amino acids. The V segment lost 2 bases and the J segment 0 bases; nucleotides outside the gene matches: 9. Germline loops: CDR1 MNHEY, CDR2 SMNVEV (reference sequence). CDR3 bases: TGTGCCAGCAGTTTACAAGCGGGGGCAGCTAGCTCCTACGAGCAGTACTTC. This gives the protein CASSLQAGAASSYEQYF.

This sequence joins TRBV5-4 and TRBJ1-3; D is uncertain. The CDR3 totals 16 residues. Trimming pared 2 bases from V and 2 bases from J, leaving 14 bases between. From germline, CDR1 is SGHNT and CDR2 YYREEE (reference sequence). CDR3 nucleotide sequence: TGTGCCAGCAGCTTTGGACCACATGGGGCTGGAAACACCATATATTTT. It encodes CASSFGPHGAGNTIYF.